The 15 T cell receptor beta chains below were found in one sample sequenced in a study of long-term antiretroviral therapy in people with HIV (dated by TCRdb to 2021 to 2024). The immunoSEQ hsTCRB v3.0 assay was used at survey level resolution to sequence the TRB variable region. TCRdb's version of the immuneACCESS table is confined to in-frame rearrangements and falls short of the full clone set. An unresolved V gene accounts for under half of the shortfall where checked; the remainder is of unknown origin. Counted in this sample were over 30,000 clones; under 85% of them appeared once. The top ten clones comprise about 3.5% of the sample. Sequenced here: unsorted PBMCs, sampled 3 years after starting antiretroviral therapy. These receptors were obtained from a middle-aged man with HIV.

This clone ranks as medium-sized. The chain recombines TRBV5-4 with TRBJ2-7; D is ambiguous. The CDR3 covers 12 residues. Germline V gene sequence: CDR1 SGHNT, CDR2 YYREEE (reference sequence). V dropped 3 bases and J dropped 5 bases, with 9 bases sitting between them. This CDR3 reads CASSSGRNEQYF. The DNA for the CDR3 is TGTGCCAGCAGCTCGGGTCGAAACGAGCAGTACTTC.

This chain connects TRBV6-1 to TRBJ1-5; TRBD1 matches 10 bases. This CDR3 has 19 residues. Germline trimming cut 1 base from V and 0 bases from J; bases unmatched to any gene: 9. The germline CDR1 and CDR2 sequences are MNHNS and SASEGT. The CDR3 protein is CASSEGGRQGAYSNQPQHF. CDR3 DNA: TGTGCCAGCAGTGAAGGGGGCAGACAGGGGGCCTATAGCAATCAGCCCCAGCATTTT.

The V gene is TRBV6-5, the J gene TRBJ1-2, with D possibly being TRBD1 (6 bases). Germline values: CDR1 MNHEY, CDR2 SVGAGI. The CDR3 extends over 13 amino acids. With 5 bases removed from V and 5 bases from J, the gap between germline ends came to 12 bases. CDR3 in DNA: TGTGCCAGCAGTCCTTACAGGGTATATGGCTACACCTTC. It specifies CASSPYRVYGYTF.

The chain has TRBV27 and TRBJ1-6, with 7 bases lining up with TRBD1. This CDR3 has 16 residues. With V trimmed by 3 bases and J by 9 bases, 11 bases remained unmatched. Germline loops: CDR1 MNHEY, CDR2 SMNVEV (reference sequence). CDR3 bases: TGTGCCAGCAGTTTCCGACAGGGATATAATCGTTCACCCCTCCACTTT. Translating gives CASSFRQGYNRSPLHF.

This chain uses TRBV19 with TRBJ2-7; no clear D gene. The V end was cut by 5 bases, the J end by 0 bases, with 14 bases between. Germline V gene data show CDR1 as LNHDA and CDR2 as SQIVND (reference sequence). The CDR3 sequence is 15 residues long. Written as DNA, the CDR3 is TGTGCCAGTAGTCTCGAAACCGGGCCCTCCTACGAGCAGTACTTC. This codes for CASSLETGPSYEQYF.

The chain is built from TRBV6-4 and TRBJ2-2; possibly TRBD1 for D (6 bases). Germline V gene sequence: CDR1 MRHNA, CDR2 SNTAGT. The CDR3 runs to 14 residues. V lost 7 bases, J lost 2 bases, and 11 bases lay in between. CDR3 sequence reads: CASKSQGNTGELFF. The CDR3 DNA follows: TGTGCCAGCAAATCACAGGGAAACACCGGGGAGCTGTTTTTT.

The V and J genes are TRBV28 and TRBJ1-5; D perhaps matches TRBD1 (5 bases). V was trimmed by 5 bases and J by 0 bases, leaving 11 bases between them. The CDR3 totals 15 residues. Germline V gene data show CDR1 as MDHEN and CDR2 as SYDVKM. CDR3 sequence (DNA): TGTGCCAGCAGTCCCAGGGTCTATAGCAATCAGCCCCAGCATTTT. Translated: CASSPRVYSNQPQHF.

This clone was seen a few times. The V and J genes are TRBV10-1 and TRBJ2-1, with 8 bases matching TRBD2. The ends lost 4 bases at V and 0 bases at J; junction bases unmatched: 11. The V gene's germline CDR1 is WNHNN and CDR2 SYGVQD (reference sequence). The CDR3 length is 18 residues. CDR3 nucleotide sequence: TGCGCCAGCAGTGGGAGTAGCGGGAAGTACGGCTCCTACAATGAGCAGTTCTTC. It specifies CASSGSSGKYGSYNEQFF.

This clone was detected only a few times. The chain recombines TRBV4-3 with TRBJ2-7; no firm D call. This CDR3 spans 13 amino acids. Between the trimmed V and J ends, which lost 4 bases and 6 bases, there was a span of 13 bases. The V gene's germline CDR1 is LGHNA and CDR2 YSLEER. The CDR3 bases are TGCGCCAGCAGCCTCTCCCTCTTCGGCGAGCAGTACTTC. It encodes CASSLSLFGEQYF.

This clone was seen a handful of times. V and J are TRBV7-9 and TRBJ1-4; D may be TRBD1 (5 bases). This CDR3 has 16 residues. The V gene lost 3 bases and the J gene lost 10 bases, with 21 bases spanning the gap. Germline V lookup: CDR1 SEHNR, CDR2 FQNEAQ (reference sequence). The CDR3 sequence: CASSLGQGLEKGKLFF. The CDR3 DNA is TGTGCCAGCAGCTTGGGGCAGGGACTCGAAAAGGGAAAACTGTTTTTT.

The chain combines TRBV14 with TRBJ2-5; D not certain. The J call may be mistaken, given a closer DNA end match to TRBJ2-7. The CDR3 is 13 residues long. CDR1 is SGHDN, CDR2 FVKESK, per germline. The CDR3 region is CASSQFQSNEQYF. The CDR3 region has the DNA TGTGCCAGCAGCCAATTTCAATCCAACGAGCAGTACTTC.

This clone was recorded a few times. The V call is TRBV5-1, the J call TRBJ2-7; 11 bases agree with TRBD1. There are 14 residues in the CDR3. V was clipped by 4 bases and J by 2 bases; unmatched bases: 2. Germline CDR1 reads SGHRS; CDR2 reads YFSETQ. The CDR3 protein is CASSRGQGAYEQYF. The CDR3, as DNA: TGCGCCAGCAGCCGGGGACAGGGGGCCTACGAGCAGTACTTC.

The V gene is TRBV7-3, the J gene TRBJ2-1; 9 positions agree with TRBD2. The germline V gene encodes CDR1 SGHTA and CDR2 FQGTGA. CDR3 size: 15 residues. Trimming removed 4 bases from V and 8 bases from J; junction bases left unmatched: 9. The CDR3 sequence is CASSSAGGRADEQFF. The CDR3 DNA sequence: TGTGCCAGCAGCTCTGCGGGGGGGAGGGCGGATGAGCAGTTCTTC.

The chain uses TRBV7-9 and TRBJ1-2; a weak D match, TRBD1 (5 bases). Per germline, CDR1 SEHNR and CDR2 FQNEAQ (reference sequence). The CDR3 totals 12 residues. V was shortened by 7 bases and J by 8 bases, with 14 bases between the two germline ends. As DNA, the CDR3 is TGTGCCAGCACCTACGGGACGACGGGCTACACCTTC. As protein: CASTYGTTGYTF.

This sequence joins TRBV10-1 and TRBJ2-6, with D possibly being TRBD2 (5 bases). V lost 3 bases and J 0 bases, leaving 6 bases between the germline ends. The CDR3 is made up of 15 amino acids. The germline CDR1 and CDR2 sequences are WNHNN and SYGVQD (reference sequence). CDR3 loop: CASSDRGSGANVLTF. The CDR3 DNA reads TGCGCCAGCAGTGACCGGGGCTCTGGGGCCAACGTCCTGACTTTC.